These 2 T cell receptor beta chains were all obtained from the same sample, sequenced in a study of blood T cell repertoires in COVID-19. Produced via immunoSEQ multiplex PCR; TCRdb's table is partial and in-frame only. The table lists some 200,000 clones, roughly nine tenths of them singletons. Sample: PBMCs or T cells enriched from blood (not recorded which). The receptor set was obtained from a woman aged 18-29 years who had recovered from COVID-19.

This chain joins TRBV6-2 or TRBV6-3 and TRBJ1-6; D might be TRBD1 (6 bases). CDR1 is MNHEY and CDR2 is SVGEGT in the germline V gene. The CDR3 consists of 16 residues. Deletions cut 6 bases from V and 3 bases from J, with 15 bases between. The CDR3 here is CASSPFLTGYNSPLHF. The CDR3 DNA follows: TGTGCCAGCAGCCCTTTCCTGACAGGCTATAATTCACCCCTCCACTTT.

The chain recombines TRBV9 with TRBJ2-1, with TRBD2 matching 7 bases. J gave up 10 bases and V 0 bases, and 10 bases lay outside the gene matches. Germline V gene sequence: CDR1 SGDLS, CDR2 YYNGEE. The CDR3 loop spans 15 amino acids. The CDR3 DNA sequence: TGTGCCAGCAGCGTAGAGAGCGGGGCCCTCGGCGAGCAGTTCTTC. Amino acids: CASSVESGALGEQFF.